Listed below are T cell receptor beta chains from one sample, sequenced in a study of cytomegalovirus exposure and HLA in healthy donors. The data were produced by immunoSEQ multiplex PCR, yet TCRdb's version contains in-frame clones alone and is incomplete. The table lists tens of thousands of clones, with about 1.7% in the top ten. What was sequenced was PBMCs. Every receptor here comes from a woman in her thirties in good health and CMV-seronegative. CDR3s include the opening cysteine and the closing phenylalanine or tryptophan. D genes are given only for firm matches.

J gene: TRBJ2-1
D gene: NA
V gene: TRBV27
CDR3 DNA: TGTGCCAGCAGTCCACGGCGGGTAAGCTCCTACAATGAGCAGTTCTTC
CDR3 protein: CASSPRRVSSYNEQFF

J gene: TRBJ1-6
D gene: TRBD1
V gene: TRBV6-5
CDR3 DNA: TGTGCCAGCAGTCTCGACAGGGGATATAATTCACCCCTCCACTTT
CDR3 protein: CASSLDRGYNSPLHF

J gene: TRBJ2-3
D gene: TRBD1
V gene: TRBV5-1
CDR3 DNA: TGCGCCAGCAGCGAGGGACAGTACACAGATACGCAGTATTTT
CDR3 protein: CASSEGQYTDTQYF

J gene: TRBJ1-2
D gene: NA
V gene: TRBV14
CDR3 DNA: TGTGCCAGCAGCCCTAGAGCGGCTTATAACTATGGCTACACCTTC
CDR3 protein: CASSPRAAYNYGYTF

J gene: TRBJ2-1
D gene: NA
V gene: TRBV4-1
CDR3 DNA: TGCGCCAGCAGCCAAAAGGGGGGGGGAAATGAGCAGTTCTTC
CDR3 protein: CASSQKGGGNEQFF

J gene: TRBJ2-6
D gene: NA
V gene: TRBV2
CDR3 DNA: TGTGCCAGCAGTGAACGACAGGTTCTGCCTGGGGCCAACGTCCTGACTTTC
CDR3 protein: CASSERQVLPGANVLTF

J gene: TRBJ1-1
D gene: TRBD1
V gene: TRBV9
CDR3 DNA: TGTGCCAGCAGCGTAGGGGCCAGGGGGCTGGGTAATACTGAAGCTTTCTTT
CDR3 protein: CASSVGARGLGNTEAFF

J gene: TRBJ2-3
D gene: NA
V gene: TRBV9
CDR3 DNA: TGTGCCAGCAGCGTAGCGCGGGGCTCGAGCACAGATACGCAGTATTTT
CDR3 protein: CASSVARGSSTDTQYF

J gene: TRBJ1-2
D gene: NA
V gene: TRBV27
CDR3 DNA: TGTGCCAGCAGTTTCGGGTACTCCTATGGCTACACCTTC
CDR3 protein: CASSFGYSYGYTF

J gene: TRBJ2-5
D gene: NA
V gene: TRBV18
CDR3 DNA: TGTGCCAGCTCACCGGGGCCGGAGACCCAGTACTTC
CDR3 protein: CASSPGPETQYF

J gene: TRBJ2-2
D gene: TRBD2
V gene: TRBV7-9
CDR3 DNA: TGTGCCAACACCGGACTAGCGAACACCGGGGAGCTGTTTTTT
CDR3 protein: CANTGLANTGELFF

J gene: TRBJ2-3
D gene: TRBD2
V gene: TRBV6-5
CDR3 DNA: TGTGCCAGCAGTTCTAGCGGGAACACAGATACGCAGTATTTT
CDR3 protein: CASSSSGNTDTQYF

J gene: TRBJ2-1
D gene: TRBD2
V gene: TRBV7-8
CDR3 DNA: TGTGCCAGCAGCCCCCTAGCGGTCTCCTACAATGAGCAGTTCTTC
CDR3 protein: CASSPLAVSYNEQFF

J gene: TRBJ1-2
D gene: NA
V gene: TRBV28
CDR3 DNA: TGTGCCAGCAGTCGACAGATCCCGCCTGGGAACTATGGCTACACCTTC
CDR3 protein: CASSRQIPPGNYGYTF

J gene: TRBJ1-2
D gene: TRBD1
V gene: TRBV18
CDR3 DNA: TGTGCCAGCTCAACACAGGGGGCAGACTACACCTTC
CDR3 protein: CASSTQGADYTF

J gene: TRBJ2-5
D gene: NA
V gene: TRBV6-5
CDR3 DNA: TGTGCCAGCAGTCACGGGGAGACCCAGTACTTC
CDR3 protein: CASSHGETQYF

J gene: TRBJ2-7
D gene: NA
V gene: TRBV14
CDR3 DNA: TGTGCCAGCAGCCAATTGGGCGCGACCTACGAGCAGTACTTC
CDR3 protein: CASSQLGATYEQYF

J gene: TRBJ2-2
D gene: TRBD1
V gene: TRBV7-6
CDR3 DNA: TGTGCCAGCAGCCGCCAGACAGGGAGCACCGGGGAGCTGTTTTTT
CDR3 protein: CASSRQTGSTGELFF

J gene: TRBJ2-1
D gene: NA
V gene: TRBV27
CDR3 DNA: TGTGCCAGCAGTTTACTCGGGAACGCCAATGAGCAGTTCTTC
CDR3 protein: CASSLLGNANEQFF

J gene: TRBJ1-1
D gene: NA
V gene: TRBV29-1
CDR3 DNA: TGCAGCGTTGGCAGGATCTACATGAACACTGAAGCTTTCTTT
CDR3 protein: CSVGRIYMNTEAFF

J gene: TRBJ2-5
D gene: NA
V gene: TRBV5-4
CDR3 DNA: TGTGCCAGCAGCTTGGCGGCGGGGTACCAAGAGACCCAGTACTTC
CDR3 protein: CASSLAAGYQETQYF

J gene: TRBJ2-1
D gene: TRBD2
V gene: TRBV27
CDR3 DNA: TGTGCCAGCAGTTTTACTAGCGGGAGCGCTGAGCAGTTCTTC
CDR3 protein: CASSFTSGSAEQFF

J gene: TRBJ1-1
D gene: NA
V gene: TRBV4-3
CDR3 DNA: TGCGCCAGCAGCCAAGATCCCACAGGGGAAGCTTTCTTT
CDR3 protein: CASSQDPTGEAFF

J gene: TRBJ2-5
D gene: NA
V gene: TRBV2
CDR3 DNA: TGTGCCAGTCAAAGGGGGACCCAGTACTTC
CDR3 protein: CASQRGTQYF

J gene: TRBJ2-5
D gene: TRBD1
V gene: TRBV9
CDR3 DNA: TGTGCCAGCAGCGTCGGACAGGGTAATGTGGAGACCCAGTACTTC
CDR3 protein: CASSVGQGNVETQYF

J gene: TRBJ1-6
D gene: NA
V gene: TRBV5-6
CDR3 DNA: TGTGCCAGCAGCTTGGGGAGCTCCTATAATTCACCCCTCCACTTT
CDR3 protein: CASSLGSSYNSPLHF

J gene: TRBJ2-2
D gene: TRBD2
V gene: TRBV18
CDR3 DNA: TGTGCCAGCTCACCAGGGGGTACTAGCGGACATAACACCGGGGAGCTGTTTTTT
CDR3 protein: CASSPGGTSGHNTGELFF

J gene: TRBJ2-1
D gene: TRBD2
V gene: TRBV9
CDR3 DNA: TGTGCCAGCAGCGTAGGACTAGCGGGGGCCAATGAGCAGTTCTTC
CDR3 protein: CASSVGLAGANEQFF

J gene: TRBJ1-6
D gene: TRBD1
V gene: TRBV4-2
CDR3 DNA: TGTGCCAGCAGCCACCAGGGGGAGACCTATAATTCACCCCTCCACTTT
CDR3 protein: CASSHQGETYNSPLHF

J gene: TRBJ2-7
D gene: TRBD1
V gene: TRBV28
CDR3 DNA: TGTGCCAGCAAAACTTGGCCCGGGACAGGTACCTACGAGCAGTACTTC
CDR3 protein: CASKTWPGTGTYEQYF

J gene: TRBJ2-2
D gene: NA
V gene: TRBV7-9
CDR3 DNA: TGTGCCAGCAGCTTAATGGTGGCAGTTAGCAGCGGGGAGCTGTTTTTT
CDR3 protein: CASSLMVAVSSGELFF

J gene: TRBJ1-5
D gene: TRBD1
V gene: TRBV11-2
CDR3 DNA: TGTGCCAGCAGCTTAGGGGACAGGGGGGATCAGCCCCAGCATTTT
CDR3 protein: CASSLGDRGDQPQHF

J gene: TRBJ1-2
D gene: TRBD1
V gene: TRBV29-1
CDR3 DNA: TGCAGCTCCTACGACAGGGGCTGGGTGGAAGGCTATGGCTACACCTTC
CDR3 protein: CSSYDRGWVEGYGYTF

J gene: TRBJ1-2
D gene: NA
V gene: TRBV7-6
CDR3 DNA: TGTGCCAGCAGCTTATCGCCGACAGCCTATGGCTACACCTTC
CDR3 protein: CASSLSPTAYGYTF

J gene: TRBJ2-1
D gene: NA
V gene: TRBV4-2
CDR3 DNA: TGTGCCAGCAGCCCCATCTCCGGGACTGGATCCATTTCGGAGTACAATGAGCAGTTCTTC
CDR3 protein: CASSPISGTGSISEYNEQFF

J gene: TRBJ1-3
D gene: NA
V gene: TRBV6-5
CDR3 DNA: TGTGCCAGCAGTTATCAGGGGAGCTCTGGAAACACCATATATTTT
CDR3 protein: CASSYQGSSGNTIYF

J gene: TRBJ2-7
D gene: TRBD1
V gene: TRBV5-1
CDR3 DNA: TGCGCCAGCAGCGCAGGGGACAGGGGGGGGTACGAGCAGTACTTC
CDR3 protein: CASSAGDRGGYEQYF

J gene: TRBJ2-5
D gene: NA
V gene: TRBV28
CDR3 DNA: TGTGTTTCGCAGGCAGGGCAAGAGACCCAGTACTTC
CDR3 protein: CVSQAGQETQYF

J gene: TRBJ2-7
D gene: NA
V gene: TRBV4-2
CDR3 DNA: TGTGCCAGCAGCCAAGAAATGGGGCCTTTGCCCGCCTACGAGCAGTACTTC
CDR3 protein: CASSQEMGPLPAYEQYF

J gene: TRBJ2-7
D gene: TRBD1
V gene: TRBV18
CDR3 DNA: TGTGCCAGCTCACCAGACCTCGGGACAGGATACGAGCAGTACTTC
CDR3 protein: CASSPDLGTGYEQYF

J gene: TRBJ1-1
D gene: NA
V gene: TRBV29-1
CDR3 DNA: TGCAGCGTTGAGGGAGGGAGAGGGCCCTTGAACACTGAAGCTTTCTTT
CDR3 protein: CSVEGGRGPLNTEAFF